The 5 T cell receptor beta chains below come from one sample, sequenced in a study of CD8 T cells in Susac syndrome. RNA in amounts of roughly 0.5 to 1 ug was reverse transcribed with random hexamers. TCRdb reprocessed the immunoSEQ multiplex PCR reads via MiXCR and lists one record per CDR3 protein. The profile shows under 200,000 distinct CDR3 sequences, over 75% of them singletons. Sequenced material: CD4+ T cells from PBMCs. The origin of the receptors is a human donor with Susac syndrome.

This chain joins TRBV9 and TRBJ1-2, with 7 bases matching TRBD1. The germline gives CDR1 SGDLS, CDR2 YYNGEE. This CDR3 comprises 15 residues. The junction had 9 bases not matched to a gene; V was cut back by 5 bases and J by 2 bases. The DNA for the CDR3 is TGTGCCAGCAGTAAAGGACAGGCGAGAAACTATGGCTACACCTTC. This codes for CASSKGQARNYGYTF.

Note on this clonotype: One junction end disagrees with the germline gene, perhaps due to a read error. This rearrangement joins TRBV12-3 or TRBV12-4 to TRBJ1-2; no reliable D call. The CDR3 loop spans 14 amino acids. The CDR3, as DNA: TGTGCCAGCAGTTTAGGGCCCACTAAGTATGGCTACACCTTC. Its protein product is CASSLGPTKYGYTF.

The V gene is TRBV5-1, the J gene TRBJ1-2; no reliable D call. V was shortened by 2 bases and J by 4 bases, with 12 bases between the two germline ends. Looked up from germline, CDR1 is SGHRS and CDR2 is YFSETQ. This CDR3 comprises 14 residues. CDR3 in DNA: TGCGCCAGCAGCTTTTTGCGTGATTCCTATGGCTACACCTTC. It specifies CASSFLRDSYGYTF.

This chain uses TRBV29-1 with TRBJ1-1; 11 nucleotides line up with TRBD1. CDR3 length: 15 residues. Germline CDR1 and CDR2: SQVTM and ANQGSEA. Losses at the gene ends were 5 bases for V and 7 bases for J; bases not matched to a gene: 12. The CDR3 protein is CSVSYGTGGRVEAFF. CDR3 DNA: TGCAGCGTTTCATACGGGACAGGGGGACGTGTTGAAGCTTTCTTT.

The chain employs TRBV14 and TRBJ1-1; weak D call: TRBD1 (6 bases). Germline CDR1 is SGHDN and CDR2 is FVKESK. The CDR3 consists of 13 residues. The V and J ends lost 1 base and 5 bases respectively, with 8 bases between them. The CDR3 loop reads CASSQVRGTEAFF. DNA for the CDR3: TGTGCCAGCAGCCAAGTAAGGGGGACTGAAGCTTTCTTT.